A single sample gave rise to the 20 T cell receptor beta chains below, sequenced in a study of blood T cell repertoires in COVID-19. Using immunoSEQ multiplex PCR, the repertoire was profiled, and TCRdb retains in-frame clones only, with some absent. This sample has roughly 380,000 clones, with approximately 90% found just once. The sequencing input was peripheral blood. These receptors were taken from a woman aged 55-69 years with COVID-19, enrolled during active disease.

The gene calls are TRBV19 and TRBJ2-6, with TRBD1 as a possible D gene (6 bases). The V and J ends lost 4 bases and 0 bases respectively, with 16 bases between them. The CDR3 is made up of 18 amino acids. Germline CDR1 and CDR2: LNHDA and SQIVND (reference sequence). The CDR3 region is CASSRVSTGPSGANVLTF. The CDR3 coding sequence is TGTGCCAGTAGTAGGGTTTCTACAGGGCCCTCTGGGGCCAACGTCCTGACTTTC. Full variable domain (missing parts from reference TRBV19 and TRBJ2-6): DGGITQSPKYLFRKEGQNVTLSCEQNLNHDAMYWYRQDPGQGLRLIYYSQIVNDFQKGDIAEGYSVSREKKESFPLTVTSAQKNPTAFYLCASSRVSTGPSGANVLTFGAGSRLTVL.

V usage is TRBV20-1 and J usage is TRBJ2-3; D ambiguous. Germline CDR1 DFQATT, CDR2 SNEGSKA (reference sequence). V was pared by 3 bases and J by 1 base, with 11 bases between. CDR3 size: 14 residues. The CDR3 loop reads CSASTERRTDTQYF. CDR3 DNA sequence: TGCAGTGCTAGTACGGAGCGCCGCACAGATACGCAGTATTTT.

The CDR3 loop reads CASSHGMVSDSLNEQFF. CDR3 DNA: TGCGCCAGCAGCCACGGAATGGTCTCGGACAGTCTTAATGAGCAGTTCTTC. The J gene is TRBJ2-1, the V gene TRBV4-1, with D possibly being TRBD1 (6 bases). The CDR3 contains 17 residues. CDR1 and CDR2 from the germline V gene are MGHRA and YSYEKL. Trimming shortened V by 3 bases and J by 7 bases, and 22 bases separated the two germline ends.

J is TRBJ1-1 and V is TRBV27; the D gene is possibly TRBD1 (5 bases). Germline CDR1 is MNHEY and CDR2 is SMNVEV (reference sequence). The CDR3 is 14 residues long. Trimming took off 6 bases at V and 7 bases at J, with 18 bases between the two ends. CDR3 sequence (DNA): TGTGCCAGCAGCATGGGGGGGACGGCCTATGAAGCTTTCTTT. It translates to CASSMGGTAYEAFF.

Turning to this clone: A junction end diverges from the germline sequence, so it may reflect a read error. At the DNA level, this CDR3 is encoded by other sequences in the same sample as well. This chain joins TRBV7-3 and TRBJ2-2, with TRBD1 as a possible D gene (5 bases). Germline CDR1 is SGHTA and CDR2 is FQGTGA. The CDR3 length is 14 residues. The CDR3 sequence: CASRSGINTGELFF. The CDR3, as DNA: TGCGCCAGCAGATCAGGGATTAACACCGGGGAGCTGTTTTTT.

This chain links TRBV3-1 (or the pseudogene TRBV3-2) with TRBJ2-5, with 8 bases fitting TRBD1. The CDR3 has 15 amino acids. CDR1 and CDR2 from the germline V gene are LGHDT and YNNKEL (reference sequence). After removal of 3 bases from V and 4 bases from J, the junction contained 7 bases not matched to a gene. The CDR3 coding sequence is TGTGCCAGCAGCCATATAAGACAGGGGCCAGAGACCCAGTACTTC. This translates into CASSHIRQGPETQYF.

The chain recombines TRBV5-4 with TRBJ2-1; D is possibly TRBD1 (6 bases). Between the trimmed V and J ends, which lost 4 bases and 2 bases, there was a span of 22 bases. Germline V lookup: CDR1 SGHNT, CDR2 YYREEE (reference sequence). This CDR3 region has 18 residues. CDR3 DNA: TGTGCCAGCAGCGGATCTACTTATACAGGGTTGACCTACAATGAGCAGTTCTTC. This encodes CASSGSTYTGLTYNEQFF.

J is TRBJ2-7 and V is TRBV6-1; TRBD2 matches at 8 bases. With V trimmed by 2 bases and J by 0 bases, 9 bases remained unmatched. The CDR3 sequence is 17 residues long. In germline, CDR1 is MNHNS, CDR2 SASEGT. CDR3 DNA sequence: TGTGCCAGCAGTGAAATTCATGGGCGGGGGGCCTCCTACGAGCAGTACTTC. It codes for CASSEIHGRGASYEQYF.

V and J are TRBV6-6 and TRBJ2-7, with 9 bases that match TRBD1. The V and J ends lost 7 bases and 5 bases, in that order; junction bases with no gene match: 9. CDR3 length: 14 amino acids. CDR1 is MNHNY and CDR2 is SVGAGI in the germline V gene (reference sequence). The CDR3 region has the DNA TGTGCCAGCACTTCCGGGACAGGGCACCACGAGCAGTACTTC. Protein sequence: CASTSGTGHHEQYF.

V is TRBV27 and J is TRBJ1-5; TRBD1 might be the D (6 bases). Between the trimmed V and J ends, which lost 6 bases and 7 bases, there was a span of 25 bases. CDR1 and CDR2 from the germline V gene are MNHEY and SMNVEV (reference sequence). This CDR3 is built from 17 residues. The CDR3 protein is CASRKTGSPISGQPQHF. The CDR3 region has the DNA TGTGCCAGCAGGAAAACAGGGTCCCCTATCTCGGGACAGCCCCAGCATTTT.

This clone has a count of ten or more. The V and J genes are TRBV7-3 and TRBJ2-7, with TRBD1 matching 7 bases. J gave up 3 bases and V 2 bases, and 10 bases lay outside the gene matches. In germline, CDR1 is SGHTA, CDR2 FQGTGA. This CDR3 has 16 amino acids. The CDR3 here is CASSLGRIGTVYEQYF. CDR3 bases: TGTGCCAGCAGCTTAGGTCGGATAGGGACAGTCTACGAGCAGTACTTC.

The chain joins TRBV18 to TRBJ2-3, with 7 bases fitting TRBD1. Germline loops: CDR1 KGHSH, CDR2 LQKENI. The junction had 13 bases not matched to a gene; V was cut back by 4 bases and J by 6 bases. The length of the CDR3 is 16 residues. CDR3 region: CASSQRGQGTADTQYF. The DNA for the CDR3 is TGTGCCAGCTCACAAAGGGGGCAGGGGACGGCCGATACGCAGTATTTT. Combining the CDR3 with reference TRBV18 and TRBJ2-3 gives the whole variable domain NAGVMQNPRHLVRRRGQEARLRCSPMKGHSHVYWYRQLPEEGLKFMVYLQKENIIDESGMPKERFSAEFPKEGPSILRIQQVVRGDSAAYFCASSQRGQGTADTQYFGPGTRLTVL.

The chain uses TRBV18 and TRBJ2-7; tentatively, D is TRBD1 (6 bases). The germline gives CDR1 KGHSH, CDR2 LQKENI. There are 13 residues in the CDR3. The V end lost 5 bases, the J end lost 4 bases, and 12 bases lay between the germline ends. In nucleotides, the CDR3 is TGTGCCAGCTCATCCGGGACAAAATACGAGCAGTACTTC. It encodes CASSSGTKYEQYF.

Worth noting for this clone: Other DNA sequences in the same sample also yield this CDR3. The CDR3 region has the DNA TGTGCCAGCAGCTCACAGGGTTACACTGAAGCTTTCTTT. Translation gives CASSSQGYTEAFF. V and J are TRBV7-2 and TRBJ1-1; weak D call: TRBD1 (6 bases). Germline V lookup: CDR1 SGHTA, CDR2 FQGNSA. The CDR3 length is 13 residues. Trimming took 4 bases from V and 3 from J, leaving 9 bases between them.

This chain links TRBV19 with TRBJ2-7; D possibly corresponds to TRBD1 (7 bases). This CDR3 has 14 residues. CDR1 and CDR2 from the germline V gene are LNHDA and SQIVND (reference sequence). V gave up 6 bases and J gave up 7 bases, with 19 bases separating them. CDR3 nucleotide sequence: TGTGCCAGTAGGGCGGACAGGTCGACTAGGGAGCAGTACTTC. This sequence encodes CASRADRSTREQYF.

The chain employs TRBV6-6 and TRBJ1-2; 7 bases match TRBD1. V shed 0 bases, J shed 5 bases, and the junction held 3 bases outside the gene matches. This CDR3 has 14 amino acids. CDR1 and CDR2 from the germline V gene are MNHNY and SVGAGI (reference sequence). The CDR3 loop is CASSYSRQGYGYTF. CDR3 sequence (DNA): TGTGCCAGCAGTTACTCGAGACAGGGTTATGGCTACACCTTC.

This chain uses TRBV7-8 with TRBJ2-7; possibly TRBD1 for D (6 bases). The CDR3 totals 13 residues. V was cut by 4 bases and J by 1 base, with 8 bases left in between. The germline CDR1 and CDR2 sequences are SGHVS and FQNEAQ. The CDR3 DNA sequence: TGTGCCAGCAGCTCGGACAGTTCCTACGAGCAGTACTTC. It specifies CASSSDSSYEQYF.

The rearrangement links TRBV30 to TRBJ2-1; the D gene is possibly TRBD1 (5 bases). Trimming stripped 0 bases from V and 4 bases from J, with 13 bases between. The CDR3 extends over 15 amino acids. Per germline, CDR1 GTSNPN and CDR2 SVGIG (reference sequence). CDR3 protein: CAWSVRQLLYNEQFF. In DNA form, the CDR3 reads TGTGCCTGGAGTGTACGACAGCTACTATACAATGAGCAGTTCTTC.

Here the CDR3 DNA reads TGTGCCAGCACCCTCCGGAGGGCTATGGGTGAAAAACTGTTTTTT. It specifies CASTLRRAMGEKLFF. This chain joins TRBV2 and TRBJ1-4; D is uncertain. With 7 bases removed from V and 7 bases from J, the gap between germline ends came to 19 bases. The V gene's germline CDR1 is SNHLY and CDR2 FYNNEI. The CDR3 has 15 amino acids. Looking up the rest from reference TRBV2 and TRBJ1-4 gives the full variable domain: EPEVTQTPSHQVTQMGQEVILRCVPISNHLYFYWYRQILGQKVEFLVSFYNNEISEKSEIFDDQFSVERPDGSNFTLKIRSTKLEDSAMYFCASTLRRAMGEKLFFGSGTQLSVL.

This chain uses TRBV7-2 with TRBJ1-5, with D perhaps TRBD1 (5 bases). The V gene lost 2 bases and the J gene lost 5 bases, with 10 bases spanning the gap. The germline V gene has CDR1 SGHTA and CDR2 FQGNSA. The CDR3 is 14 amino acids. CDR3 amino acids: CASSLLGPDQPQHF. The DNA for the CDR3 is TGTGCCAGCAGCTTATTGGGGCCCGATCAGCCCCAGCATTTT.